What follows are 10 T cell receptor beta chains derived from one specimen sequenced in a study of Ad26.COV2.S vaccination and SARS-CoV-2 variants. This table comes from immunoSEQ multiplex PCR, and its TCRdb copy is limited to in-frame clones, with some not included. Altogether 300,000 to 400,000 clones are present, around 88% being singletons, with the ten largest covering under 6%. The treatment was: roughly 18 received Ad26.COV2.S at low or high dose, single or two shots; about 5 received placebo; per-sample allocation not given. Samples analyzed were those drawn on day 63 after the first vaccine or placebo injection. Here the sequenced sample was peripheral blood, taken in a trial of Ad26.COV2.S vaccine versus placebo. All receptors derive from a person between 18 and 65 years old who received the Ad26.COV2.S COVID-19 vaccine or a placebo.

The chain carries TRBV9 and TRBJ2-7, with 9 bases fitting TRBD2. Germline V gene data show CDR1 as SGDLS and CDR2 as YYNGEE. V trimming: 0 bases; J trimming: 2 bases; junction bases outside the gene matches: 3. This CDR3 contains 15 residues. The CDR3 sequence is CASSVASGETYEQYF. The CDR3 bases are TGTGCCAGCAGCGTAGCTAGCGGGGAGACCTACGAGCAGTACTTC.

The V call is TRBV18, the J call TRBJ1-4; D is uncertain. Germline V gene sequence: CDR1 KGHSH, CDR2 LQKENI. V was cut by 4 bases and J by 4 bases, with 16 bases left in between. The CDR3 runs to 16 residues. The CDR3: CASSLSGRALNEKLFF. The CDR3 DNA sequence: TGTGCCAGCTCACTCTCAGGCCGGGCCCTTAATGAAAAACTGTTTTTT.

The chain couples TRBV9 to TRBJ2-3; 10 bases align to TRBD2. The germline V gene encodes CDR1 SGDLS and CDR2 YYNGEE. The CDR3 totals 14 residues. The J segment lost 5 bases and the V segment lost 2 bases, leaving 2 bases of the junction unmatched. The CDR3 region is CASSVRTSGDTQYF. The CDR3 DNA reads as TGTGCCAGCAGCGTCCGGACTAGCGGAGATACGCAGTATTTT.

The CDR3 DNA sequence: TGTGCCAGTAGACCGACAGGGTATAGCAATCAGCCCCAGCATTTT. This translates into CASRPTGYSNQPQHF. The chain has TRBV19 and TRBJ1-5, with 7 bases lining up with TRBD1. Unmatched junction bases numbered 5, after V lost 6 bases and J lost 0 bases. This CDR3 has 15 residues. CDR1 and CDR2 from the germline V gene are LNHDA and SQIVND (reference sequence).

Only a few counts were recorded for this clone. V usage is TRBV2 and J usage is TRBJ1-5; 9 nucleotides line up with TRBD1. Germline loops: CDR1 SNHLY, CDR2 FYNNEI. V was pared by 5 bases and J by 6 bases, with 5 bases of the junction left unmatched. The CDR3 has 14 amino acids. The CDR3 DNA sequence: TGTGCCAGCAGTTATGGACAGGGGAGTCAGCCCCAGCATTTT. The encoded protein is CASSYGQGSQPQHF.

The gene calls are TRBV7-9 and TRBJ1-3; perhaps TRBD1 as D (6 bases). This CDR3 has 16 amino acids. Germline CDR1 and CDR2: SEHNR and FQNEAQ (reference sequence). The V and J ends lost 1 base and 0 bases respectively, with 10 bases between them. DNA of the CDR3: TGTGCCAGCAGCTTAGTACAGGGATTCTCTGGAAACACCATATATTTT. It is translated as CASSLVQGFSGNTIYF.

V and J are TRBV4-2 and TRBJ2-1; weak D call: TRBD2 (6 bases). V lost 4 bases to trimming and J lost 6 bases, with 13 bases between them. Germline loops: CDR1 LGHNA, CDR2 YNFKEQ. The CDR3 has 14 residues. CDR3 DNA sequence: TGTGCCAGCAGCCCCGGGAGAAACGGCAATGAGCAGTTCTTC. Translating gives CASSPGRNGNEQFF.

This clone appeared a single time. This chain links TRBV5-6 with TRBJ2-7; D is unclear. This CDR3 comprises 14 residues. Germline V gene lookup returns CDR1 SGHDT and CDR2 YYEEEE. V lost 0 bases to trimming and J lost 3 bases, with 10 bases between them. CDR3: CASSLGSKHYEQYF. Written as DNA, the CDR3 is TGTGCCAGCAGCTTGGGTTCAAAGCACTACGAGCAGTACTTC.

CDR3 protein: CASSLRGRYEQYF. The DNA of the CDR3 is TGTGCCAGCAGTTTAAGGGGGCGCTACGAGCAGTACTTC. The chain uses TRBV28 and TRBJ2-7; TRBD1 matches at 7 bases. CDR1 MDHEN and CDR2 SYDVKM come from the germline V gene. Losses at the gene ends were 2 bases for V and 3 bases for J; bases not matched to a gene: 1. The CDR3 totals 13 residues.

The V gene is TRBV9, the J gene TRBJ2-1; TRBD2 matches 11 bases. The J segment lost 7 bases and the V segment lost 0 bases, leaving 6 bases of the junction unmatched. The CDR3 has 16 residues. The V gene's germline CDR1 is SGDLS and CDR2 YYNGEE. The CDR3 coding sequence is TGTGCCAGCAGCGTAGGTAGCGGGAGGGCTGGGAATGAGCAGTTCTTC. The encoded protein is CASSVGSGRAGNEQFF. Full variable domain (remainder filled in from reference TRBV9 and TRBJ2-1): DSGVTQTPKHLITATGQRVTLRCSPRSGDLSVYWYQQSLDQGLQFLIQYYNGEERAKGNILERFSAQQFPDLHSELNLSSLELGDSALYFCASSVGSGRAGNEQFFGPGTRLTVL.